This TCR beta chain was captured by sequencing in a study of blood T cell repertoires in COVID-19 (dated by TCRdb to the early 2020s). Background on the whole study: Samples covering the acute and convalescent phases of COVID-19 were provided by collaborators in the United States, Italy and Spain. The prospective study material was composed of cDNA or gDNA derived from T cells, B-cell-depleted T cells, or PBMCs. Deeply sampled blood TCRbeta repertoires from subjects exposed to, actively infected with, or recovered from COVID-19 were included in the dataset. The repertoires were released in a freely available public database meant as a resource for research on the immune response to SARS-CoV-2. Samples came from the ongoing ImmuneRACE study (first 160 participants) plus 1,254 subjects from 6 global collaborators. Sample metadata almost always included a de-identified subject ID, COVID-19 status, age in years and sex. Where HLA class I and class II types were available, the types were taken from metadata supplied by the sample provider, not from assay-based typing.

In regard to this clone: It has no known antigen specificity. Base quality data are lacking; no much larger clone is found one base away.

Collaborating institutions collected whole blood in K2EDTA tubes following their own protocols. Collaborator samples were shipped for TCRbeta analysis as frozen whole blood, isolated PBMCs, or DNA extracted from either sample type. The immunoSEQ Assay, a bias-controlled multiplex PCR, was used to amplify TCRbeta CDR3 regions from genomic DNA. The study's processing was this. Within the assay, amplification of reference gene primers was used to estimate how many nucleated cells each sample contained. Sequence reads were collapsed and filtered to measure the absolute abundance of every unique TCRbeta CDR3 rearrangement. For each sample, productive Simpson clonality was calculated as the square root of Simpson's diversity index over productive rearrangements. TCRdb re-hosts the immuneACCESS table, in-frame sequences only. Its copies lack some clones; in the studies checked, an unresolved V gene accounts for under half of them, and the cause for the rest is not known. V and J calls and clone size come straight from that table; D and trimming were deduced from the DNA. The sample contains approximately 280,000 clones, over 75% of them found a single time. About 5.1% of the sample is held by the ten biggest clonotypes.

For CDR1 and CDR2, the germline V gene lists MNHEY and SVGAGI. The CDR3, cysteine through phenylalanine, is 14 amino acids long. The DNA shown is the 42-base CDR3, in frame from base 1. The junction shows trimming of 6 bases on V and 4 bases on J, plus 15 bases between the germline ends. General findings and caveats noted by the study authors: The quantity of clinical and demographic metadata differed by source and by participant and was supplied without curation.

The clonotype comes from a man in his fifties or sixties with active or convalescent COVID-19. The sequenced sample consisted of peripheral blood. The chain is made from TRBV6-5 and TRBJ1-2; a tentative D match to TRBD1 spans 5 bases. The sequenced DNA: TGTGCCAGCAGGGAGCTCAGGGCTCCCTATGGCTACACCTTC. It translates to CASRELRAPYGYTF.